This entry concerns a single TCR beta chain. Its antigen is not identified. This record belongs to a study of T cell repertoires in cytomegalovirus infection. CDR3 length equals 13 residues. V dropped 2 bases and J dropped 6 bases, with 11 bases sitting between them. Germline values: CDR1 SNHLY, CDR2 FYNNEI. Via MiXCR, TCRdb re-called the reads, giving one row per CDR3 protein. The table records approximately 150,000 distinct CDR3 sequences, approximately 21% of them present only once. The sequence was collected from a human donor in good health (CMV status not recorded). Some clones in this sample may be carry-over from other donors' samples. Sample: CD8+ T cells from cultured PBMCs, taken from culture after CMV antigen stimulation. The J gene is TRBJ2-7, the V gene TRBV2; TRBD1 is a possible D gene (5 bases). In DNA, the CDR3 is TGTGCCAGCAGTGAAATTAGCAGGGTCGAGCAGTACTTC. Its protein product is CASSEISRVEQYF.